The T cell receptor (beta chain) under discussion was sequenced for a study of T cell responses to AZD1222 COVID-19 vaccine. Notes on the study in general: After the peak T cell response, and only then, were repertoires sampled.

Germline loops: CDR1 SGHRS, CDR2 YFSETQ. CDR3 size: 15 residues. V gave up 0 bases and J gave up 3 bases; unmatched junction bases: 3. Profiled with immunoSEQ multiplex PCR; TCRdb holds only in-frame clones, not every one. The sample has about 120,000 clones, approximately 93% seen once. Notes on this clone: Its specificity is unknown.

Sequenced here: peripheral blood, sampled on day 0 of AZD1222 vaccination. The receptor comes from an adult in good health. The V and J genes are TRBV5-1 and TRBJ2-5, with 9 positions matching TRBD2. CDR3 region: CASSLGLAGEETQYF. DNA for the CDR3: TGCGCCAGCAGCTTGGGATTAGCGGGAGAAGAGACCCAGTACTTC.